A selection of T cell receptor beta chains follows, all from one sample in a study of beta chain features in type 1 diabetes. Only in-frame clones appear in the TCRdb table, and some are missing; sequencing was by immunoSEQ multiplex PCR. The sample includes approximately 380,000 clones, more than 13% of them seen just once. Material for sequencing was naive CD4+ T cells from blood. All receptors come from a woman aged 18-35 years in good health. The CDR3 runs from the conserved cysteine through the conserved F or W. The order of the fields is D gene, V gene, J gene, clone size, CDR3 protein, CDR3 DNA. D genes are given only for firm matches. A clone size is listed for some rows: how often the clone was seen (once, few, many), or a class if it is expanded.

d_call: .; v_call: TRBV2; j_call: TRBJ2-6; clone_size: .; cdr3_aa: CASIDTGANVLTF; cdr3_nt: TGTGCCAGCATTGATACTGGGGCCAACGTCCTGACTTTC
d_call: .; v_call: TRBV4-3; j_call: TRBJ1-1; clone_size: .; cdr3_aa: CASSQMSGVNTEAFF; cdr3_nt: TGCGCCAGCAGCCAGATGTCAGGGGTGAACACTGAAGCTTTCTTT
d_call: .; v_call: TRBV5-1; j_call: TRBJ2-5; clone_size: .; cdr3_aa: CASSLGDKRHQYF; cdr3_nt: TGCGCCAGCAGCTTGGGAGATAAGAGACACCAGTACTTC
d_call: .; v_call: TRBV27; j_call: TRBJ1-3; clone_size: .; cdr3_aa: CASRASGNTIYF; cdr3_nt: TGTGCCAGCAGGGCCTCTGGAAACACCATATATTTT
d_call: TRBD2; v_call: TRBV28; j_call: TRBJ2-3; clone_size: few; cdr3_aa: CASSLKAGVFDTQYF; cdr3_nt: TGTGCCAGCAGTTTAAAAGCGGGAGTTTTCGATACGCAGTATTTT
d_call: TRBD1; v_call: TRBV27; j_call: TRBJ2-7; clone_size: few; cdr3_aa: CASSNRGYEQYF; cdr3_nt: TGTGCCAGCTCCAACAGGGGCTACGAGCAGTACTTC
d_call: .; v_call: TRBV5-1; j_call: TRBJ2-1; clone_size: .; cdr3_aa: CASSFLGLDNEQFF; cdr3_nt: TGCGCCAGCAGCTTCCTAGGACTCGACAATGAGCAGTTCTTC
d_call: .; v_call: TRBV7-9; j_call: TRBJ1-1; clone_size: .; cdr3_aa: CASRLNRETEAFF; cdr3_nt: TGTGCCAGCAGGCTCAACAGGGAGACTGAAGCTTTCTTT
d_call: .; v_call: TRBV27; j_call: TRBJ1-2; clone_size: .; cdr3_aa: CASSFLSGGSYTF; cdr3_nt: TGTGCCAGCAGTTTTCTGTCTGGGGGGTCCTACACCTTC
d_call: .; v_call: TRBV7-2; j_call: TRBJ2-7; clone_size: few; cdr3_aa: CASSLSAGTPSIF; cdr3_nt: TGTGCCAGCAGCTTGTCGGCCGGGACACCGTCAATCTTC
d_call: .; v_call: TRBV2; j_call: TRBJ1-2; clone_size: few; cdr3_aa: CASRGGVGGYTF; cdr3_nt: TGTGCCAGCCGGGGGGGGGTTGGTGGCTACACCTTC
d_call: TRBD2; v_call: TRBV9; j_call: TRBJ2-1; clone_size: few; cdr3_aa: CASSVAGGLDREQFF; cdr3_nt: TGTGCCAGCAGCGTAGCGGGGGGACTAGACAGGGAGCAGTTCTTC
d_call: .; v_call: TRBV11-2; j_call: TRBJ2-7; clone_size: .; cdr3_aa: CASSLWELADEQYF; cdr3_nt: TGTGCCAGCAGCCTATGGGAGCTCGCCGACGAGCAGTACTTC
d_call: TRBD1; v_call: TRBV9; j_call: TRBJ2-7; clone_size: .; cdr3_aa: CASSAILGTGTYEQYF; cdr3_nt: TGTGCCAGCAGCGCCATTTTGGGGACAGGTACCTACGAGCAGTACTTC
d_call: .; v_call: TRBV28; j_call: TRBJ2-3; clone_size: .; cdr3_aa: CASSLGGRQDTQYF; cdr3_nt: TGTGCCAGCAGTTTGGGGGGACGACAAGATACGCAGTATTTT
d_call: .; v_call: TRBV28; j_call: TRBJ1-2; clone_size: .; cdr3_aa: CASSLPGNYGYTF; cdr3_nt: TGTGCCAGCAGTTTACCAGGCAACTATGGCTACACCTTC
d_call: TRBD2; v_call: TRBV4-1; j_call: TRBJ2-1; clone_size: .; cdr3_aa: CASSQGPRTSGRNRDEQFF; cdr3_nt: TGCGCCAGCAGCCAAGGGCCAAGGACTAGCGGGAGGAATCGTGATGAGCAGTTCTTC
d_call: TRBD1; v_call: TRBV29-1; j_call: TRBJ1-3; clone_size: few; cdr3_aa: CSFRTGSSGNTIYF; cdr3_nt: TGCAGCTTCCGGACAGGGAGCTCTGGAAACACCATATATTTT
d_call: .; v_call: TRBV2; j_call: TRBJ1-5; clone_size: .; cdr3_aa: CASSEDETQPQHF; cdr3_nt: TGTGCCAGCAGTGAAGACGAGACACAGCCCCAGCATTTT
d_call: TRBD1; v_call: TRBV27; j_call: TRBJ2-7; clone_size: .; cdr3_aa: CASSFSDRDEQYF; cdr3_nt: TGTGCCAGCAGTTTTTCAGACAGGGACGAGCAGTACTTC
d_call: .; v_call: TRBV30; j_call: TRBJ1-1; clone_size: .; cdr3_aa: CAWSVRGTEAFF; cdr3_nt: TGTGCCTGGAGTGTACGCGGCACTGAAGCTTTCTTT
d_call: .; v_call: TRBV29-1; j_call: TRBJ1-4; clone_size: few; cdr3_aa: CSVLPQGTNEKLFF; cdr3_nt: TGCAGCGTCCTCCCACAGGGAACTAATGAAAAACTGTTTTTT
d_call: TRBD1; v_call: TRBV29-1; j_call: TRBJ1-1; clone_size: few; cdr3_aa: CSEDRDQNTEAFF; cdr3_nt: TGCAGCGAAGACAGGGACCAAAACACTGAAGCTTTCTTT
d_call: TRBD1; v_call: TRBV9; j_call: TRBJ2-1; clone_size: few; cdr3_aa: CASSVTGGHEQFF; cdr3_nt: TGTGCCAGCAGCGTGACAGGGGGCCATGAGCAGTTCTTC
d_call: TRBD1; v_call: TRBV30; j_call: TRBJ1-2; clone_size: few; cdr3_aa: CAWSVHRGLEGYTF; cdr3_nt: TGTGCCTGGAGTGTACACAGGGGGCTCGAGGGCTACACCTTC
d_call: .; v_call: TRBV27; j_call: TRBJ1-2; clone_size: .; cdr3_aa: CASSVPPGPYGYTF; cdr3_nt: TGTGCCAGCAGTGTGCCCCCAGGGCCATATGGCTACACCTTC
d_call: .; v_call: TRBV28; j_call: TRBJ2-1; clone_size: few; cdr3_aa: CASSPPLRGGNDNEQFF; cdr3_nt: TGTGCCAGCAGTCCACCTCTTCGTGGCGGAAACGACAATGAGCAGTTCTTC
d_call: TRBD2; v_call: TRBV19; j_call: TRBJ2-6; clone_size: .; cdr3_aa: CASSRGEHSGANVLTF; cdr3_nt: TGTGCCAGTAGTCGGGGGGAACACTCTGGGGCCAACGTCCTGACTTTC
d_call: TRBD2; v_call: TRBV7-2; j_call: TRBJ2-5; clone_size: few; cdr3_aa: CASSPPGLAGVRETQYF; cdr3_nt: TGTGCCAGCAGCCCTCCCGGCCTAGCGGGAGTACGAGAGACCCAGTACTTC
d_call: .; v_call: TRBV20-1; j_call: TRBJ2-7; clone_size: .; cdr3_aa: CSAPLSYEQYF; cdr3_nt: TGCAGTGCACCGCTTAGCTACGAGCAGTACTTC
d_call: .; v_call: TRBV2; j_call: TRBJ2-1; clone_size: .; cdr3_aa: CASSKTSISSYNEQFF; cdr3_nt: TGTGCCAGCAGTAAAACTAGTATAAGCTCCTACAATGAGCAGTTCTTC
d_call: .; v_call: TRBV9; j_call: TRBJ1-2; clone_size: .; cdr3_aa: CASSVDSRQAVYGYTF; cdr3_nt: TGTGCCAGCAGCGTAGATTCGCGACAGGCAGTCTATGGCTACACCTTC
d_call: .; v_call: TRBV2; j_call: TRBJ2-1; clone_size: .; cdr3_aa: CASSPTSGNEQFF; cdr3_nt: TGTGCCAGCAGTCCCACGTCGGGCAATGAGCAGTTCTTC
d_call: .; v_call: TRBV25-1; j_call: TRBJ2-5; clone_size: few; cdr3_aa: CASSDPARGGETQYF; cdr3_nt: TGTGCCAGCAGTGACCCCGCAAGAGGGGGAGAGACCCAGTACTTC
d_call: .; v_call: TRBV21-1; j_call: TRBJ1-1; clone_size: few; cdr3_aa: CASSKKGGDTEAFF; cdr3_nt: TGTGCCAGCAGCAAAAAGGGCGGGGACACTGAAGCTTTCTTT
d_call: .; v_call: TRBV7-9; j_call: TRBJ2-7; clone_size: .; cdr3_aa: CASSLAGPDEQYF; cdr3_nt: TGTGCCAGCAGCTTAGCGGGCCCGGACGAGCAGTACTTC
d_call: .; v_call: TRBV28; j_call: TRBJ2-7; clone_size: .; cdr3_aa: CASSGTPSYEQYF; cdr3_nt: TGTGCCAGCAGTGGGACACCCTCCTACGAGCAGTACTTC
d_call: .; v_call: TRBV10-3; j_call: TRBJ2-7; clone_size: .; cdr3_aa: CAISAYLSYEQYF; cdr3_nt: TGTGCCATCAGTGCCTACCTCTCCTACGAGCAGTACTTC
d_call: .; v_call: TRBV5-1; j_call: TRBJ2-7; clone_size: .; cdr3_aa: CASTGNYEQYF; cdr3_nt: TGCGCCAGCACAGGGAACTACGAGCAGTACTTC
d_call: .; v_call: TRBV6-1; j_call: TRBJ2-3; clone_size: few; cdr3_aa: CASKASVSTDTQYF; cdr3_nt: TGTGCCAGCAAGGCCAGCGTGAGCACAGATACGCAGTATTTT
d_call: .; v_call: TRBV28; j_call: TRBJ1-1; clone_size: .; cdr3_aa: CASSSGMNTEAFF; cdr3_nt: TGTGCCAGCAGTTCCGGGATGAACACTGAAGCTTTCTTT
d_call: .; v_call: TRBV5-1; j_call: TRBJ1-5; clone_size: .; cdr3_aa: CASSLQGNQPQHF; cdr3_nt: TGCGCCAGCAGCCTCCAGGGCAATCAGCCCCAGCATTTT
d_call: TRBD1; v_call: TRBV30; j_call: TRBJ1-1; clone_size: .; cdr3_aa: CAWAMGLGQGGPEAFF; cdr3_nt: TGTGCCTGGGCTATGGGGTTAGGACAGGGGGGCCCTGAAGCTTTCTTT